This TCR beta chain emerged from a study of cytomegalovirus exposure and HLA in healthy donors. Measured with immunoSEQ multiplex PCR; TCRdb has only the in-frame clones, and not every one. This table has about 160,000 clones, 84% appearing once. The CDR3 has 18 amino acids. Germline assignment: CDR1 MDHEN and CDR2 SYDVKM. V gave up 5 bases and J gave up 6 bases; unmatched junction bases: 14. The receptor's source is a young man in good health and CMV-seropositive. The sample was PBMCs. The chain employs TRBV28 and TRBJ2-3, with 13 bases fitting TRBD2. Here the CDR3 reads CASSPILRLAGGGDTQYF. The CDR3 nucleotides are TGTGCCAGCAGTCCCATATTAAGACTAGCGGGGGGCGGGGATACGCAGTATTTT.